The sequence of this T cell receptor beta chain was determined in a study of T and B cells in COVID-19 patients (TCRdb year 2020). A note on the overall study: In this study, adaptive immunity was profiled in COVID-19 patients who either had active infection or had recovered, using TRB and IGH repertoire sequencing of peripheral blood. As many as 9 follow-up blood samples were taken per patient, and some of the samples covered different disease stages within the same individual. The recovered cohort had a median age of about 37 years, compared with approximately 67 years in the active-infection cohort. Repertoire analyses used an age-matched reference group of approximately 40 healthy donors who were negative for COVID-19 antibodies as the comparison. In the active-infection cohort, about 60% of the roughly 20 patients were critically ill and required mechanical ventilation or ECMO. Because samples were available both during active disease and after recovery, a couple of patients were counted in both the recovered and the active cohorts. The recovered cohort included around 19 patients who contributed 20 to 25 samples, and most of those patients had mild to moderate COVID-19 that was managed on an outpatient basis. Over 7 million TCR sequences were analysed from a TCR and BCR sequence repository that comprised a few dozen patients and approximately 69 time points. Comorbidities linked to unfavorable COVID-19 outcome were present in 18 of 20 patients in the active-infection cohort.

TRB repertoires were amplified using about 220-500 ng of genomic DNA isolated from blood. The instrument was an Illumina MiSeq. TRB rearrangements were amplified by multiplex PCR with BIOMED2 TRB-A/B primer pools. Illumina-compatible adapters and 7-nucleotide sample barcodes were attached to the amplicons through two consecutive PCRs. Phusion HS II polymerase was used for all library PCRs. Amplicons were gel-purified with the NucleoSpin Gel and PCR Clean-up kit, quantified on Qubit, and pooled at approximately 3.7 nM. The quality of the amplicon pool was checked on an Agilent 2100 Bioanalyzer prior to Illumina next-generation sequencing. Processing in the source paper ran as follows. MiXCR 3.0.8 with the default MiXCR reference library was used to annotate TRB rearrangements. Non-productive reads and sequences with fewer than 2 reads were excluded, and each unique CDR3 nucleotide sequence counted as one clone. R 3.5.1 was used to calculate clonality, diversity, richness and V-J gene usage. TCR clustering by CDR3 similarity used GLIPH2, with generation probabilities calculated by OLGA. GLIPH2 clusters were kept only if they contained at least four unique TCR clonotypes found in at least three individuals. In-frame beta chains were kept once TCRdb had trimmed the public reads at Q25 with fastp and called clones with MiXCR. Rows with a matching CDR3 protein are joined into one entry that keeps the most common DNA and genes. The V and J calls shown here were made by TCRdb, not taken from the authors' results. This sample has 24,000 or so distinct CDR3 sequences in its table, and roughly 33% of those were observed once. 1.7% of the sample belongs to the ten largest clones.

Points on this clonotype: It has no known antigen specificity. Within one base of it there is no much larger clone, and no base qualities were kept.

The full study reports these points: TRBV/TRBJ gene usage was reported as strongly skewed in patients with COVID-19. Blood samples from mildly ill patients during symptoms and early samples from severe cases were scarce. The reported TCR clusters were stated to require prospective validation before clinical use. TRB repertoires were found to be highly clonal in active COVID-19, whereas diversity and richness at recovery were found to rise above healthy donor levels. The cohort was judged too small for assessing how HLA contributes to COVID-19 susceptibility or severity. A total of 2,000 to 2,500 exclusive TCR clusters, including 31 low-pGen clusters, were found in the recovered cohort. Specific T cell subsets (CD4+/Treg/CD8+) and sorted SARS-CoV-2-responsive or tetramer+ T cells had not yet been sequenced, and these experiments were ongoing.

V sheds 3 bases and J sheds 5 bases, leaving 19 bases between their ends. CDR1 and CDR2 are read off the germline V gene (reference sequence) as GTSNPN and SVGIG. From its cysteine to its phenylalanine, the CDR3 spans 15 amino acids. Only the CDR3 portion is preserved as DNA: 45 bases, with reading frame beginning at the first base. This TCR was recovered from a human donor who had recovered from COVID-19. The sequenced material came from blood. This chain joins TRBV30 to TRBJ1-2; TRBD1 is a weak D gene call, 6 bases matching. DNA sequence: TGTGCCTGGAGCGGGGGGGCCCCCCGCGATTATGGCTACACCTTC. Protein translation: CAWSGGAPRDYGYTF.